Listed below are T cell receptor beta chains from one sample, sequenced in a study of cytomegalovirus exposure and HLA in healthy donors. Sequencing was performed with immunoSEQ multiplex PCR; in TCRdb, only in-frame clones are kept and a portion is missing. The top ten clones hold roughly 0.7% of a sample with some 150,000 clones, almost 80% of them seen once. Material for sequencing was PBMCs. The receptors here all came from a male donor in good health and CMV-seronegative. Both conserved end residues are part of each CDR3. A D gene is named only where the DNA matches it firmly. The size field is filled for only some rows; it gives once, few, many or a size class.

TRBV18,NA,NA,TRBJ1-2,CASSLLGQNYGYTF,TGTGCCAGCTCACTACTTGGACAGAACTATGGCTACACCTTC
TRBV4-1,NA,NA,TRBJ1-1,CASSQGPGNVLFGTEAFF,TGCGCCAGCAGCCAAGGGCCAGGGAATGTTTTATTCGGCACTGAAGCTTTCTTT
TRBV27,NA,NA,TRBJ2-3,CASSFWTPSTSTDTQYF,TGTGCCAGCAGTTTCTGGACTCCGTCTACCTCCACAGATACGCAGTATTTT
TRBV7-9,NA,NA,TRBJ1-2,CASSPRTDYGYTF,TGTGCCAGCAGCCCCCGGACAGACTATGGCTACACCTTC
TRBV6-6,NA,NA,TRBJ1-6,CASSYEEGYSPLHF,TGTGCCAGCAGTTACGAGGAAGGCTATTCACCCCTCCACTTT
TRBV11-3,NA,NA,TRBJ1-1,CASSSPVSGEAFF,TGTGCCAGCAGCTCTCCAGTTAGTGGGGAGGCTTTCTTT
TRBV7-3,TRBD1,NA,TRBJ1-2,CASSLGTGDGYTF,TGTGCCAGCAGCTTAGGGACAGGGGATGGCTACACCTTC
TRBV4-1,TRBD1,NA,TRBJ1-5,CASSQARDRDQPQHF,TGCGCCAGCAGCCAAGCCCGGGACAGGGACCAGCCCCAGCATTTT
TRBV5-1,NA,NA,TRBJ2-1,CASSTTGNEQFF,TGCGCCAGCAGCACGACTGGGAATGAGCAGTTCTTC
TRBV10-3,TRBD1,once,TRBJ2-1,CAISDRGQHEDEQFF,TGTGCCATCAGTGATCGGGGACAGCATGAAGATGAGCAGTTCTTC
TRBV6-5,TRBD1,NA,TRBJ1-1,CASILRTGNTEAFF,TGTGCCAGCATTCTACGGACAGGGAACACTGAAGCTTTCTTT
TRBV29-1,TRBD1,once,TRBJ1-1,CSVHSHRGYTEAFF,TGCAGCGTCCATAGCCACAGGGGGTACACTGAAGCTTTCTTT
TRBV18,TRBD1,NA,TRBJ1-3,CASSPAGTGGSGNTIYF,TGTGCCAGCTCACCAGCCGGGACAGGGGGATCTGGAAACACCATATATTTT
TRBV5-5,TRBD1,NA,TRBJ2-1,CASSSRDRALEQFF,TGTGCCAGCAGCTCCCGGGACAGGGCTTTGGAGCAGTTCTTC
TRBV18,TRBD2,NA,TRBJ2-7,CASSLSGTAEQYF,TGTGCCAGCTCACTTAGCGGGACGGCCGAGCAGTACTTC
TRBV7-9,TRBD2,NA,TRBJ2-5,CSSSSKSGRAFQETQYF,TGTTCCAGCAGCTCCAAAAGCGGGAGGGCCTTCCAAGAGACCCAGTACTTC
TRBV5-1,NA,NA,TRBJ2-5,CASSRPASGRDQETQYF,TGCGCCAGCAGCCGGCCGGCCAGCGGAAGAGACCAAGAGACCCAGTACTTC
TRBV27,TRBD1,NA,TRBJ2-2,CASSSRGSGTGELFF,TGTGCCAGCAGTTCCAGGGGGAGTGGCACCGGGGAGCTGTTTTTT
TRBV6-4,TRBD1,NA,TRBJ2-2,CASSVTGGTGELFF,TGTGCCAGCAGTGTTACAGGGGGCACCGGGGAGCTGTTTTTT
TRBV6-1,TRBD2,NA,TRBJ2-3,CASSGRRLAGGRSPDTQYF,TGTGCCAGCAGTGGGCGCAGACTAGCGGGGGGGCGAAGTCCAGATACGCAGTATTTT
TRBV6-5,NA,NA,TRBJ1-1,CASTTGMNTEAFF,TGTGCCAGCACGACAGGCATGAACACTGAAGCTTTCTTT
TRBV5-4,TRBD1,NA,TRBJ1-6,CASSSDRERYNSPLHF,TGTGCCAGCAGCTCGGACAGGGAGAGGTATAATTCACCCCTCCACTTT
TRBV30,NA,NA,TRBJ2-1,CAWSVGPSNEQFF,TGTGCCTGGAGTGTGGGGCCTAGCAATGAGCAGTTCTTC
TRBV6-4,NA,NA,TRBJ1-1,CASSSTVNTEAFF,TGTGCCAGCAGTTCCACAGTGAACACTGAAGCTTTCTTT
TRBV19,NA,once,TRBJ2-1,CASSIDTYNEQFF,TGTGCCAGTAGTATAGACACCTACAATGAGCAGTTCTTC
TRBV4-3,NA,NA,TRBJ2-2,CASSQDPSGRGELFF,TGCGCCAGCAGCCAAGACCCGAGTGGGCGCGGGGAGCTGTTTTTT
TRBV11-3,NA,NA,TRBJ2-5,CASSSRPTRVQETQYF,TGTGCCAGCAGCTCAAGGCCGACCAGGGTGCAAGAGACCCAGTACTTC
TRBV27,NA,NA,TRBJ1-1,CASSLSPRGNTEAFF,TGTGCCAGCAGTTTATCCCCCCGAGGGAACACTGAAGCTTTCTTT
TRBV14,TRBD2,NA,TRBJ2-1,CASSTLAGGSYNEQFF,TGTGCCAGCAGCACCCTAGCGGGAGGTTCCTACAATGAGCAGTTCTTC
TRBV9,NA,NA,TRBJ1-5,CASSPDRAGNQPQHF,TGTGCCAGCAGCCCGGACAGAGCCGGCAATCAGCCCCAGCATTTT
TRBV7-6,TRBD2,few,TRBJ2-3,CASSIRTSGDTQYF,TGTGCCAGCAGCATAAGGACTAGTGGAGATACGCAGTATTTT
TRBV5-5,NA,NA,TRBJ1-2,CASNPQLGYYGYTF,TGTGCCAGCAACCCACAGCTGGGCTACTATGGCTACACCTTC
TRBV2,TRBD1,NA,TRBJ1-5,CASRNTGGIQPQHF,TGTGCCAGCAGAAATACAGGGGGGATTCAGCCCCAGCATTTT
TRBV7-9,TRBD1,few,TRBJ1-4,CASSPDRGDGEKLFF,TGTGCCAGCAGCCCCGACAGGGGAGATGGTGAAAAACTGTTTTTT
TRBV5-5,TRBD1,NA,TRBJ2-7,CASSFWDRAYEQYF,TGTGCCAGCAGCTTCTGGGACAGGGCCTACGAGCAGTACTTC
TRBV27,NA,NA,TRBJ1-2,CASSLSGSRNYGYTF,TGTGCCAGCAGTTTATCGGGCAGCAGAAACTATGGCTACACCTTC
TRBV30,TRBD2,NA,TRBJ2-3,CAWTAGREADTQYF,TGTGCCTGGACAGCGGGGAGAGAGGCAGATACGCAGTATTTT
TRBV29-1,TRBD1,NA,TRBJ2-1,CSVPRQGVNEQFF,TGCAGCGTCCCCAGACAGGGGGTGAATGAGCAGTTCTTC
TRBV5-1,TRBD2,few,TRBJ2-3,CASSFGGLAGADTQYF,TGCGCCAGCAGCTTCGGAGGACTAGCGGGAGCAGATACGCAGTATTTT
TRBV2,TRBD1,NA,TRBJ1-5,CASSESQGVYNQPQHF,TGTGCCAGCAGTGAAAGTCAGGGGGTCTACAATCAGCCCCAGCATTTT
TRBV2,NA,NA,TRBJ2-1,CASSKTRRGLGNEQFF,TGTGCCAGCAGTAAGACTAGGCGGGGGCTGGGCAATGAGCAGTTCTTC
TRBV2,NA,NA,TRBJ1-1,CASSAGNTEAFF,TGTGCCAGCAGTGCAGGGAACACTGAAGCTTTCTTT
TRBV2,TRBD2,once,TRBJ2-5,CASSGTSPQETQYF,TGTGCCAGCAGCGGGACTAGTCCCCAAGAGACCCAGTACTTC
TRBV21-1,NA,NA,TRBJ1-1,CASSKEQLGTEAFF,TGTGCCAGCAGCAAAGAGCAACTAGGGACTGAAGCTTTCTTT
TRBV5-1,TRBD1,NA,TRBJ2-5,CASSLSGGETQYF,TGCGCCAGCAGCTTGTCAGGGGGAGAGACCCAGTACTTC